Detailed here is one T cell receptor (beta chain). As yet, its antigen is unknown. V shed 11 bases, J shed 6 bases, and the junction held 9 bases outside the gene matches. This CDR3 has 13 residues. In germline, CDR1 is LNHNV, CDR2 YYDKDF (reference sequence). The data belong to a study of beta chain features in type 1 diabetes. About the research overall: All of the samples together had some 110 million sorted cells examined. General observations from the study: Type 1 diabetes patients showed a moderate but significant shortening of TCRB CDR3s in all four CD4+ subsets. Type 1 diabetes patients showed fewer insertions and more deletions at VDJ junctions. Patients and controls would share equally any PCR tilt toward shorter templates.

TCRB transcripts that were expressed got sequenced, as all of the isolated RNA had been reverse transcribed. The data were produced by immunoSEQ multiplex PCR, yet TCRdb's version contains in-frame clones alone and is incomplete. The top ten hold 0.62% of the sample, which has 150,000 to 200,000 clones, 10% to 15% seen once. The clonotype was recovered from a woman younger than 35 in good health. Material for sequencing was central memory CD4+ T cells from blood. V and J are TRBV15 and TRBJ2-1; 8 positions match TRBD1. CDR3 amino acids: CALRQGLGNEQFF. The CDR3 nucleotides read TGTGCCCTCCGACAGGGGTTGGGCAATGAGCAGTTCTTC.